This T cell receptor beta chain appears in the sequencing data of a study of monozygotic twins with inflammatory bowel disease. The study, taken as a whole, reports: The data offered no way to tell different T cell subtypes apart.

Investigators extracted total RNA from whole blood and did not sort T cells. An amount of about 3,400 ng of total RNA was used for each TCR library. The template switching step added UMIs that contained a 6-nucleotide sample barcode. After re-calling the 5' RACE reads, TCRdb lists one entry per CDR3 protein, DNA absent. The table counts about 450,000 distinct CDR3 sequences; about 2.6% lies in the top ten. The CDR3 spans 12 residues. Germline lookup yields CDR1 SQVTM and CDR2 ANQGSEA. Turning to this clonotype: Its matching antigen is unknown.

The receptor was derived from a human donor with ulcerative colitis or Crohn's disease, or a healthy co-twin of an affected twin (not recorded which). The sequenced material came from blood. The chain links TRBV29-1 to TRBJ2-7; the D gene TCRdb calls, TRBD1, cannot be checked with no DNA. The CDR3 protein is CSIRTGPYEQYF.